These 22 T cell receptor beta chains originate from one sample sequenced in a study of shared clonotypes between healthy human individuals. Here immunoSEQ multiplex PCR was the method, and the copy in TCRdb shows in-frame clones only, minus some. The table lists 300,000 to 400,000 clones, roughly 84% of them singletons. Sequences were obtained from memory CD8+ T cells sorted from blood. Stated subset: CD45RO+ cells pooled with CCR7-negative TemRA cells. The receptors stem from a man aged 18 to 30 in good health.

The chain links TRBV6-6 to TRBJ2-1; D perhaps matches TRBD1 (6 bases). The ends were cut back, 7 bases at V and 0 bases at J, with 13 bases in the middle. Germline V gene lookup returns CDR1 MNHNY and CDR2 SVGAGI (reference sequence). CDR3 length equals 15 residues. The CDR3 region has the DNA TGTGCCAGCACTTGGGGGCTGAGCTCCTACAATGAGCAGTTCTTC. This codes for CASTWGLSSYNEQFF.

The chain couples TRBV30 to TRBJ2-3; 8 bases are a match to TRBD2. From germline, CDR1 is GTSNPN and CDR2 SVGIG (reference sequence). This CDR3 is 16 amino acids long. V lost 0 bases and J lost 2; bases outside the gene matches: 7. DNA for the CDR3: TGTGCCTGGAGTGTACGGAAGCGGGGGATCACAGATACGCAGTATTTT. Translated: CAWSVRKRGITDTQYF.

As concerns this clone: The sample carries other DNA sequences with the same CDR3. The chain links TRBV10-1 to TRBJ2-7; no reliable D call. CDR1 and CDR2 from the germline V gene are WNHNN and SYGVQD (reference sequence). The CDR3 is 13 amino acids. Between the trimmed V and J ends, which lost 3 bases and 2 bases, there was a span of 8 bases. The CDR3 here is CASSEAAAYEQYF. CDR3 in DNA: TGCGCCAGCAGTGAAGCCGCGGCCTACGAGCAGTACTTC.

V and J are TRBV29-1 and TRBJ2-7; 7 bases line up with TRBD2. Germline CDR1 reads SQVTM; CDR2 reads ANQGSEA. This CDR3 has 12 amino acids. V dropped 7 bases and J dropped 7; count of bases not matched to a gene: 10. The CDR3 coding sequence is TGCAGCGCCGGACTAGGCAATGGGGAGCAGTACTTC. Translation: CSAGLGNGEQYF.

The gene calls are TRBV27 and TRBJ2-1; TRBD1 matches 7 bases. Germline V gives CDR1 MNHEY, CDR2 SMNVEV (reference sequence). With 5 bases clipped from V and 0 bases from J, the junction kept 4 bases outside the gene matches. CDR3 size: 15 residues. The CDR3 sequence: CASSPGTASYNEQFF. CDR3 DNA sequence: TGTGCCAGCAGTCCTGGGACAGCCTCCTACAATGAGCAGTTCTTC.

This clone was detected only a few times. This chain connects TRBV10-2 to TRBJ2-7; D perhaps matches TRBD1 (5 bases). The CDR3 spans 16 residues. Germline CDR1 reads WSHSY; CDR2 reads SAAADI. V gave up 4 bases and J gave up 0 bases, with 16 bases separating them. CDR3 region: CASSVGEVEISYEQYF. The CDR3 DNA sequence: TGCGCCAGCAGTGTAGGGGAAGTGGAAATCTCCTACGAGCAGTACTTC.

This clone showed up many times. This chain connects TRBV27 to TRBJ1-5; D not certain. The CDR3 length is 15 residues. CDR1 and CDR2 (germline): MNHEY, SMNVEV (reference sequence). Trimming took off 4 bases at V and 2 bases at J, with 12 bases between the two ends. The CDR3: CASSSRPLGNQPQHF. In DNA form, the CDR3 reads TGTGCCAGCAGTTCGAGGCCCCTGGGCAATCAGCCCCAGCATTTT.

The chain is built from TRBV4-3 and TRBJ1-1, with D perhaps TRBD1 (5 bases). Trimming pared 5 bases from V and 3 bases from J, leaving 22 bases between. CDR1 LGHNA and CDR2 YSLEER come from the germline V gene. This CDR3 region has 17 residues. This chain's CDR3 is CASSSTGALEGYTEAFF. CDR3 coding DNA: TGCGCCAGCAGCTCAACAGGCGCCTTGGAAGGGTACACTGAAGCTTTCTTT.

Turning to this clone: In the same sample, other DNA sequences code for this CDR3. The J gene is TRBJ1-5, the V gene TRBV9; 9 nucleotides match TRBD1. CDR1 and CDR2 (germline): SGDLS, YYNGEE. V shed 0 bases, J shed 7 bases, and the junction held 2 bases outside the gene matches. This CDR3 is 14 amino acids long. The CDR3 loop reads CASSVAGQGQPQHF. As DNA, the CDR3 is TGTGCCAGCAGCGTAGCGGGACAGGGCCAGCCCCAGCATTTT.

This rearrangement joins TRBV4-1 to TRBJ1-2; 7 nucleotides line up with TRBD1. CDR1 MGHRA and CDR2 YSYEKL come from the germline V gene. Losses at the gene ends were 0 bases for V and 7 bases for J; bases not matched to a gene: 5. The CDR3 is 14 amino acids. CDR3 amino acids: CASSQDQTGPGYTF. For the CDR3, the DNA is TGCGCCAGCAGCCAAGATCAGACAGGGCCTGGCTACACCTTC.

The V call is TRBV6-5, the J call TRBJ2-2, with 7 bases lining up with TRBD1. The V segment lost 2 bases and the J segment 5 bases; nucleotides outside the gene matches: 8. The CDR3 spans 16 residues. CDR1 and CDR2 (germline): MNHEY, SVGAGI. The CDR3 DNA sequence: TGTGCCAGCAGTTACGACAGGGTGGGGTTAACCGGGGAGCTGTTTTTT. Translation: CASSYDRVGLTGELFF.

This rearrangement joins TRBV13 to TRBJ1-1, with a possible D match to TRBD1 (5 bases). Looked up from germline, CDR1 is PRHDT and CDR2 is FYEKMQ (reference sequence). CDR3 length: 16 amino acids. V lost 5 bases and J lost 0, with 16 bases in between. The CDR3 coding sequence is TGTGCCAGCAGCCGGGACGACGGGGCCATGAACACTGAAGCTTTCTTT. Encoded protein: CASSRDDGAMNTEAFF.

This clone was recorded once. The DNA for the CDR3 is TGTGCCAGCAGACCCCCCCGGGAGACCCAGTACTTC. Amino acid sequence: CASRPPRETQYF. The chain uses TRBV6-6 and TRBJ2-5, with D uncertain. The germline CDR1 and CDR2 sequences are MNHNY and SVGAGI (reference sequence). V dropped 6 bases and J dropped 5 bases, with 10 bases sitting between them. This CDR3 is 12 amino acids long.

This chain links TRBV5-6 with TRBJ2-2; TRBD2 might be the D (5 bases). V was cut by 0 bases and J by 6 bases, with 18 bases left in between. CDR1 and CDR2 (germline): SGHDT, YYEEEE. This CDR3 is 17 amino acids long. CDR3 loop: CASSLVGWNLEAGELFF. For the CDR3, the DNA is TGTGCCAGCAGCTTGGTGGGTTGGAATTTGGAGGCCGGGGAGCTGTTTTTT.

The V gene is TRBV12-5, the J gene TRBJ1-1, with D unresolved. The CDR3 spans 16 residues. Trimming left V 5 bases short and J 0 bases short, with 16 bases between. CDR1 is LGHNT, CDR2 FRNRAP, per germline. CDR3 nucleotide sequence: TGTGCTAGTGGTCCCCGACTTTCCCTAATGAACACTGAAGCTTTCTTT. It translates to CASGPRLSLMNTEAFF.

This rearrangement joins TRBV30 to TRBJ2-7; 8 bases match TRBD1. V was clipped by 3 bases and J by 3 bases; unmatched bases: 4. The CDR3 sequence is 13 residues long. Germline CDR1 and CDR2: GTSNPN and SVGIG (reference sequence). DNA for the CDR3: TGTGCCTGGAGGACCGGGACAGGCTACGAGCAGTACTTC. Translation: CAWRTGTGYEQYF.

This clone has at least ten counts. The chain links TRBV5-1 to TRBJ2-7; no clear D gene. The CDR3 has 12 amino acids. The V gene lost 0 bases and the J gene lost 4 bases, with 5 bases spanning the gap. Germline V gene lookup returns CDR1 SGHRS and CDR2 YFSETQ. The CDR3 region has the DNA TGCGCCAGCAGCTTGGGGTTTTACGAGCAGTACTTC. The encoded protein is CASSLGFYEQYF.

The chain has TRBV2 and TRBJ1-1; D uncertain. The V end lost 4 bases, the J end lost 0 bases, and 6 bases lay between the germline ends. In germline, CDR1 is SNHLY, CDR2 FYNNEI. CDR3 length equals 13 residues. For the CDR3, the DNA is TGTGCCAGCAGTGGCGGGTTGAACACTGAAGCTTTCTTT. The encoded protein is CASSGGLNTEAFF.

This chain uses TRBV5-6 with TRBJ1-2; D ambiguous. CDR1 and CDR2 (germline): SGHDT, YYEEEE. The CDR3 consists of 14 residues. V was pared by 0 bases and J by 4 bases, with 10 bases between. The CDR3 region has the DNA TGTGCCAGCAGCTTGGAAGGTAGCAGCTATGGCTACACCTTC. Protein sequence: CASSLEGSSYGYTF. The whole variable domain, remainder taken from reference TRBV5-6 and TRBJ1-2, is DAGVTQSPTHLIKTRGQQVTLRCSPKSGHDTVSWYQQALGQGPQFIFQYYEEEERQRGNFPDRFSGHQFPNYSSELNVNALLLGDSALYLCASSLEGSSYGYTFGSGTRLTVV.

The chain joins TRBV7-9 to TRBJ2-5, with a weak D call TRBD2 (5 bases). The CDR3 is 12 amino acids. The germline gives CDR1 SEHNR, CDR2 FQNEAQ (reference sequence). V dropped 10 bases and J dropped 2 bases, with 11 bases sitting between them. CDR3 protein: CATEGIQETQYF. CDR3 coding DNA: TGTGCCACCGAGGGTATACAAGAGACCCAGTACTTC. The full variable domain, rest sourced from reference TRBV7-9 and TRBJ2-5, is DTGVSQNPRHKITKRGQNVTFRCDPISEHNRLYWYRQTLGQGPEFLTYFQNEAQLEKSRLLSDRFSAERPKGSFSTLEIQRTEQGDSAMYLCATEGIQETQYFGPGTRLLVL.

The genes are TRBV7-6 and TRBJ2-4; D unresolved. Germline lookup yields CDR1 SGHVS and CDR2 FNYEAQ. The CDR3 contains 13 residues. The V end lost 3 bases, the J end lost 6 bases, and 9 bases lay between the germline ends. For the CDR3, the DNA is TGTGCCAGCAGCTTGAGTGATGGAAACATTCAGTACTTC. It translates to CASSLSDGNIQYF.

This chain uses TRBV5-6 with TRBJ1-2; 7 bases agree with TRBD1. Looked up from germline, CDR1 is SGHDT and CDR2 is YYEEEE. This CDR3 has 16 residues. V dropped 0 bases and J dropped 3; count of bases not matched to a gene: 8. In nucleotides, the CDR3 is TGTGCCAGCAGCTTGGCATCGGACAGGCATTACTATGGCTACACCTTC. Translation: CASSLASDRHYYGYTF.